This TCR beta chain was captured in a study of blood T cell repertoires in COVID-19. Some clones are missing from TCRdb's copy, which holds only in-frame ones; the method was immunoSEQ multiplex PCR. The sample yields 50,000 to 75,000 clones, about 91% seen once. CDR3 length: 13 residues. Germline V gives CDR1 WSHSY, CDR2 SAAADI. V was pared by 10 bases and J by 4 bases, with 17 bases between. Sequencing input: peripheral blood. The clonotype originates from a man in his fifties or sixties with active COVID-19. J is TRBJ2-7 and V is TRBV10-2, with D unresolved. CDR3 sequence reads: CATTPTPDYEQYF. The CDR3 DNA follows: TGCGCCACTACCCCCACCCCCGATTACGAGCAGTACTTC.